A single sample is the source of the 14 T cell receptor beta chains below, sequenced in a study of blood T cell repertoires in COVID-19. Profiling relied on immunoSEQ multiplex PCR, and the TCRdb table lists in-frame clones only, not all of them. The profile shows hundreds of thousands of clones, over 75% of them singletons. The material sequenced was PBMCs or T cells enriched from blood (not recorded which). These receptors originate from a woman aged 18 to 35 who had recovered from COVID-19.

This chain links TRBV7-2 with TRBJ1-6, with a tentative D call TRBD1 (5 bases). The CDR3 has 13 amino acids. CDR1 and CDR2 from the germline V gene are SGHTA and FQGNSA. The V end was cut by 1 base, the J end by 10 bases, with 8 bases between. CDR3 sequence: CASSLERGSPLHF. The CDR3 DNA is TGTGCCAGCAGCTTAGAAAGGGGCTCACCCCTCCACTTT.

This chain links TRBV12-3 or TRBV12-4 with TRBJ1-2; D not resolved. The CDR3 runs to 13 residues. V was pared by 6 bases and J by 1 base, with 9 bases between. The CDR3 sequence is CASSPTVNYGYTF. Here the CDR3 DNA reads TGTGCCAGCAGCCCCACAGTTAACTATGGCTACACCTTC.

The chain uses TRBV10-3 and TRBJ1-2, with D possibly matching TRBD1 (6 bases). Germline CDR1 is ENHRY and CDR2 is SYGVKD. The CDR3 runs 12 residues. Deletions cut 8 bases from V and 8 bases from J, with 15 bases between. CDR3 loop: CAIQQGMRGYTF. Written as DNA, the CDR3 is TGTGCCATCCAACAGGGAATGAGAGGCTACACCTTC.

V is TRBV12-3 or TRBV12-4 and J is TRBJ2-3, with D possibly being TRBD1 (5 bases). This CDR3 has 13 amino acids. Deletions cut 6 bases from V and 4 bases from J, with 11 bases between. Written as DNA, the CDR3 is TGTGCCAGCAGGGTCCAAGGGGCAGATACGCAGTATTTT. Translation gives CASRVQGADTQYF.

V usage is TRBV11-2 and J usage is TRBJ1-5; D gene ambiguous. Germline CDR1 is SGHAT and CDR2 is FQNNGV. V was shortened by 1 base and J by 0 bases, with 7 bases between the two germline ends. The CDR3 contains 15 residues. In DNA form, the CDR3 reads TGTGCCAGCAGCTTAGCGGGGAATAGCAATCAGCCCCAGCATTTT. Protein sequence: CASSLAGNSNQPQHF.

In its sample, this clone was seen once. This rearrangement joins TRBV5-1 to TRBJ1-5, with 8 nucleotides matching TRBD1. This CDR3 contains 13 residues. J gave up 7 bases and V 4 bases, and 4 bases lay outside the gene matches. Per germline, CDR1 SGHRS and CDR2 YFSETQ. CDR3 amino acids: CASSVDRAQPQHF. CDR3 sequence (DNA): TGCGCCAGCAGCGTGGACAGGGCCCAGCCCCAGCATTTT. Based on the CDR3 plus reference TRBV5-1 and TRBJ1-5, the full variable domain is KAGVTQTPRYLIKTRGQQVTLSCSPISGHRSVSWYQQTPGQGLQFLFEYFSETQRNKGNFPGRFSGRQFSNSRSEMNVSTLELGDSALYLCASSVDRAQPQHFGDGTRLSIL.

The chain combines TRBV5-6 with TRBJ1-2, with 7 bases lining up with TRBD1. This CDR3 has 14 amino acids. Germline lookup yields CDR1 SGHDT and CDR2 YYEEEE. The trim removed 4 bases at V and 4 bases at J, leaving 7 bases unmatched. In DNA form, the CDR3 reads TGTGCCAGCAGCATGGGACAGCTGACCTATGGCTACACCTTC. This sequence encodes CASSMGQLTYGYTF.

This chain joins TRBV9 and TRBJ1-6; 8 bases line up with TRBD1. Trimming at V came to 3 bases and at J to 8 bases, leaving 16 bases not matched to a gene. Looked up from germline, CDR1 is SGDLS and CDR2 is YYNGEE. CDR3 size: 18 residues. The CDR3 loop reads CASSGGTGSFGGDSPLHF. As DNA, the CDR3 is TGTGCCAGCAGCGGGGGGACAGGTTCCTTTGGAGGAGATTCACCCCTCCACTTT.

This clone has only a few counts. The CDR3 reads CASSEARETEAFF. The CDR3 bases are TGTGCCAGCAGTGAAGCGAGGGAAACTGAAGCTTTCTTT. V usage is TRBV6-1 and J usage is TRBJ1-1; D unresolved. Deletions cut 0 bases from V and 5 bases from J, with 7 bases between. The CDR3 spans 13 residues. Germline assignment: CDR1 MNHNS and CDR2 SASEGT.

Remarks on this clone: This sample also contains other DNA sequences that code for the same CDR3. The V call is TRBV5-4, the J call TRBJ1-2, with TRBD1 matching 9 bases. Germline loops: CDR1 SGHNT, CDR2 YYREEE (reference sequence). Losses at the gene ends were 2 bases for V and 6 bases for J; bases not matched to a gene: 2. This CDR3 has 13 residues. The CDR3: CASSFRTGDGYTF. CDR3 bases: TGTGCCAGCAGCTTTCGGACAGGGGATGGCTACACCTTC.

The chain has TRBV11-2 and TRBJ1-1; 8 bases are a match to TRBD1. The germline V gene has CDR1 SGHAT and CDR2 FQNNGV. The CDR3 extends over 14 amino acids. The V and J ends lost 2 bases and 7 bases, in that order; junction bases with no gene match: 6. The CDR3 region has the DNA TGTGCCAGCAGCTTATGGGACAGGACCATTGAAGCTTTCTTT. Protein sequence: CASSLWDRTIEAFF.

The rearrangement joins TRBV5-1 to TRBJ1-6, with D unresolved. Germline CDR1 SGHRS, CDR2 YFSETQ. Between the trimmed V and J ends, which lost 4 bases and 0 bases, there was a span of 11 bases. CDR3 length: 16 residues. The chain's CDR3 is CASSPSPSSYNSPLHF. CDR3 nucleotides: TGCGCCAGCAGCCCGAGCCCTAGCTCCTATAATTCACCCCTCCACTTT.

The CDR3: CASSETVSGANVLTF. The CDR3 nucleotides are TGTGCCAGCAGTGAAACAGTCTCTGGGGCCAACGTCCTGACTTTC. The genes are TRBV2 and TRBJ2-6; unclear D gene. The CDR3 is 15 residues long. CDR1 SNHLY and CDR2 FYNNEI come from the germline V gene. The V gene lost 2 bases and the J gene lost 0 bases, with 5 bases spanning the gap. Using reference TRBV2 and TRBJ2-6 for the parts outside the CDR3, the full variable domain is EPEVTQTPSHQVTQMGQEVILRCVPISNHLYFYWYRQILGQKVEFLVSFYNNEISEKSEIFDDQFSVERPDGSNFTLKIRSTKLEDSAMYFCASSETVSGANVLTFGAGSRLTVL.

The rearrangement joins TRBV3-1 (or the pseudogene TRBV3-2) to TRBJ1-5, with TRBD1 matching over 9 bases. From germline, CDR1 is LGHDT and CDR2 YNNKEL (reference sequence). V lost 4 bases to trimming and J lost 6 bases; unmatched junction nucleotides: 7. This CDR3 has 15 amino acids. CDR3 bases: TGTGCCAGCAGCCGGGGGACAGGGCCAGGTCAGCCCCAGCATTTT. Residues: CASSRGTGPGQPQHF.